Reported below is one TCR beta chain. The data originate from a study of post-analysis software for immune sequencing data. Study background: The courses of disease that were included comprised relapsing-remitting, secondary progressive and progressive-relapsing multiple sclerosis.

TCR beta libraries were prepared from cDNA with unique molecular identifiers. TCRdb re-analysed the PCR reads in MiXCR, keeping a single row per CDR3 protein. Of 380,000 or so distinct CDR3 sequences listed, approximately 33% are singletons. The receptor was isolated from a girl aged 10 to 17 with multiple sclerosis. Sample: blood.

The DNA for the CDR3 is TGTGCCAGCAGCCCGGGGTTAAGGGACGAGCAGTACTTC. It translates to CASSPGLRDEQYF. The V and J genes are TRBV7-6 and TRBJ2-5, with D tentatively TRBD2 (5 bases). The J call may be wrong; the DNA end is better matched by TRBJ2-7. Germline CDR1 is SGHVS and CDR2 is FNYEAQ. The CDR3 contains 13 residues.